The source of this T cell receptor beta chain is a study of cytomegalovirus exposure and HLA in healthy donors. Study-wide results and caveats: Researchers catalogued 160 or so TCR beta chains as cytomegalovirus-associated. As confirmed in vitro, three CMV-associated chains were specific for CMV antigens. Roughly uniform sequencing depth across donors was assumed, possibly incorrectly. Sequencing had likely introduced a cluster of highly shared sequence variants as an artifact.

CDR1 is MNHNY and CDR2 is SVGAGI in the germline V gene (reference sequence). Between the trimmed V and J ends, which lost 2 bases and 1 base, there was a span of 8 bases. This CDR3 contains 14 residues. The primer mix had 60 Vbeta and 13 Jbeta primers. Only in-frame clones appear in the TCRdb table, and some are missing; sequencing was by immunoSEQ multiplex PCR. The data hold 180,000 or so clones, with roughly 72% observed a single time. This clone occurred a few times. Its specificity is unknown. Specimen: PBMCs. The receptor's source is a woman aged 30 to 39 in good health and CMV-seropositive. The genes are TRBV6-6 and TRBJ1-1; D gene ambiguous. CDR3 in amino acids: CASSYNPGNTEAFF. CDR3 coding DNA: TGTGCCAGCAGTTACAACCCAGGGAACACTGAAGCTTTCTTT.